The clone carrying this T cell receptor (beta chain) was seen ten or more times. The antigen remains unidentified. Amplification yielded TCR beta CDR3 regions, with RNA transcripts as the source. First-round RT-PCR of the TCR CDR3 relied on the HTBI primer set. TCRdb called the multiplex PCR reads again in MiXCR, with one record for every CDR3 protein. The repertoire holds about 350,000 distinct CDR3 sequences, with around 14% as singletons. The data were obtained in a study of T cells in Graves' hyperthyroidism and ophthalmopathy. Overall study context: Blood was drawn when the patient was first diagnosed and still untreated. Points from the study as a whole: Separating ophthalmopathy from stable hyperthyroidism was achieved by a 13 V-J model. Among clonotypes expanded in thyroid above 0.001, most were also found in blood.

Diagnoses were made from clinical symptoms, serum measures (thyroxine and TRAb), thyroid ultrasound and orbital computed tomography. The CDR3 covers 15 residues. The germline gives CDR1 SQVTM, CDR2 ANQGSEA. After removal of 6 bases from V and 2 bases from J, the junction contained 10 bases not matched to a gene. The sequencing input was blood. V usage is TRBV29-1 and J usage is TRBJ2-3, with 8 bases identical to TRBD1. The receptor comes from a woman younger than 45 with Graves' hyperthyroidism. The CDR3 DNA reads as TGCAGCGTAGAACGACCGGGACAGGCCACAGATACGCAGTATTTT. Amino acid sequence: CSVERPGQATDTQYF.